This T cell receptor (beta chain) was recovered during a study of blood T cell repertoires in COVID-19. Across the whole study: Some COVID-19 samples were acute and others convalescent; all came from the United States, Italy and Spain. T cells, B-cell-depleted T cells, or PBMCs supplied cDNA or gDNA.

Authors' analysis steps: Amplifying reference gene primers gave estimates of nucleated cell counts. Generated by immunoSEQ multiplex PCR, the TCRdb table keeps only in-frame clones and is missing some. V, J and clone size were drawn from that table, and D and trimming were deduced from the DNA. The sample includes tens of thousands of clones, 80% to 90% of them seen just once. The junction had 5 bases not matched to a gene; V was cut back by 4 bases and J by 8 bases. CDR1 and CDR2 (germline): SGHRS, YFSETQ. The CDR3 contains 14 residues. The source material was peripheral blood. The genes are TRBV5-1 and TRBJ1-4; 10 bases agree with TRBD1. The sequence came from a man aged 35-49 years with acute or convalescent COVID-19. For the CDR3, the DNA is TGCGCCAGCAGCATGGGACAGGGGTACGAAAAACTGTTTTTT. Protein product: CASSMGQGYEKLFF.